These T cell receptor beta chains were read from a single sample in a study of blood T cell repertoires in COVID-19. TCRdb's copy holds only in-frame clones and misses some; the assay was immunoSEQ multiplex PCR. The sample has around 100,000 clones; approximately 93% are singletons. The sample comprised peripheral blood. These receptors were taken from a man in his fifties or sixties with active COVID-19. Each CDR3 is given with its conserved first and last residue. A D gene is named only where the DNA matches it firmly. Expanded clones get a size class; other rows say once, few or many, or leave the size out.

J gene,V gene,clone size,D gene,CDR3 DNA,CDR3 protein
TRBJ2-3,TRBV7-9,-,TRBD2,TGTGCCAGCAGCTTAGCGGGACTAGCCCAGACAGATACGCAGTATTTT,CASSLAGLAQTDTQYF
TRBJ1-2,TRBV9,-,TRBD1,TGTGCCAGCAGCGCCATGACAGGGTCGAATGGCTACACCTTC,CASSAMTGSNGYTF
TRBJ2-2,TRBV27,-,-,TGTGCCAGCAGTTTACTCACCGGGGAGCTGTTTTTT,CASSLLTGELFF
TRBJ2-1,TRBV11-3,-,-,TGTGCCAGCAGCCTTGGACTATCCGAGGTCCATGAGCAGTTCTTC,CASSLGLSEVHEQFF
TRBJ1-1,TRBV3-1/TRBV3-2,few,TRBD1,TGTGCCAGCAGCCAAAACACCGGGACAGCTGAAGCTTTCTTT,CASSQNTGTAEAFF
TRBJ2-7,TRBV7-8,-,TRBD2,TGTGCCAGCAGCCCAAGGACTAGCGGGGGGGCGTACGAGCAGTACTTC,CASSPRTSGGAYEQYF
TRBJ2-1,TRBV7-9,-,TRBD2,TGTGCCACCTCATCTAGCGGGATCAGGGCCTACAATGAGCAGTTCTTC,CATSSSGIRAYNEQFF
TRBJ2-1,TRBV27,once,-,TGTGCCAGCAGTCGGGGAAATGAGCAGTTCTTC,CASSRGNEQFF
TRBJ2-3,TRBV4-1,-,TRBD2,TGCGCCAGCAGCCAAGAGACTAGCGGGGGACCAGATACGCAGTATTTT,CASSQETSGGPDTQYF
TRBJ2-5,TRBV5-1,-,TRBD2,TGCGCCAGCAGCCTAGCGGGGCCGGAGACCCAGTACTTC,CASSLAGPETQYF
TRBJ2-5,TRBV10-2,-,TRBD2,TGCGCCAGCGCCTATAGCGGGATGAGCCAAGAGACCCAGTACTTC,CASAYSGMSQETQYF
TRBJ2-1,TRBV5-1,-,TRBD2,TGCGCCAGCAGCTTCACCGTAGCGGGAGATTGGGGTGAGCAGTTCTTC,CASSFTVAGDWGEQFF
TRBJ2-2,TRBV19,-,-,TGTGCCAGTAGAGGCGGGGACCCCGGGGAGCTGTTTTTT,CASRGGDPGELFF
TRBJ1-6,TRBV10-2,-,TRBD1,TGCGCCAGCAGTGAGAAGGGGGCTGAATCACCCCTCCACTTT,CASSEKGAESPLHF
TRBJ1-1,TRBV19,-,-,TGTGCCAGTACCTTTTATGGGGGGACTGAAGCTTTCTTT,CASTFYGGTEAFF
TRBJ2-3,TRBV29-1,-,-,TGCAGCCTAGCCGGGCCAGATACGCAGTATTTT,CSLAGPDTQYF
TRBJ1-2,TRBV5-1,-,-,TGCGCCAGCAGCTTGGCCTTCACGGACTATGGCTACACCTTC,CASSLAFTDYGYTF
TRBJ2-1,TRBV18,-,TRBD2,TGTGCCAGCTCACCAAGGCTAGCGGGAGACAATGAGCAGTTCTTC,CASSPRLAGDNEQFF
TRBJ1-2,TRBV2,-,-,TGTGCCAGCACCGTCTTCACAGGGAACTATGGCTACACCTTC,CASTVFTGNYGYTF
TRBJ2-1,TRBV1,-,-,TGCACCAGCAGCCCCACTAGCGGGAGGGGCTATGAGCAGTTCTTC,CTSSPTSGRGYEQFF
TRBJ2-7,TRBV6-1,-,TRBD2,TGTGCCAGCAGTGAAGCGGGGCAGGGAGGGAGATACGAGCAGTACTTC,CASSEAGQGGRYEQYF
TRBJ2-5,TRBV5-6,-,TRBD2,TGTGCCAGCAGCCCCCGTCCCCCTAGCGGGGTTATTCAAGAGACCCAGTACTTC,CASSPRPPSGVIQETQYF
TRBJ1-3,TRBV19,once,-,TGTGCCAGTAGTATCGGCGGCAGGGTCGCTGGAAACACCATATATTTT,CASSIGGRVAGNTIYF
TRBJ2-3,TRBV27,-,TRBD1,TGTGCCAGCAGTTTACGACAGGGGATAGATACGCAGTATTTT,CASSLRQGIDTQYF
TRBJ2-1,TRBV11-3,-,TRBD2,TGTGCCAGCCAGCGGGAGGCCGAAAACAATGAGCAGTTCTTC,CASQREAENNEQFF
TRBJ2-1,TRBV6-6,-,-,TGTGCCAGCAGCCCTTCCGACAATGAGCAGTTCTTC,CASSPSDNEQFF
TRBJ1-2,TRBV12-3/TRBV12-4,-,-,TGTGCCAGCAGTTTCGGGGTAGTAAACTACACCTTC,CASSFGVVNYTF
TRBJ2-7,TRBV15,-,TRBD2,TGTGCCACCAGCAGAGATGTCCTTCGAGCGGGGGCCCTCTACGAGCAGTACTTC,CATSRDVLRAGALYEQYF
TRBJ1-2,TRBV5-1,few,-,TGCGCCAGCAGCCCTGGGGGCAGTAACTATGGCTACACCTTC,CASSPGGSNYGYTF
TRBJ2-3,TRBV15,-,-,TGTGCCACCAGCAGAGCCCGGGCGGGGGCCACAGATACGCAGTATTTT,CATSRARAGATDTQYF
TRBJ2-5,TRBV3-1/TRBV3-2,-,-,TGTGCCAGCAGCCGAAACAGGGTAGAGACCCAGTACTTC,CASSRNRVETQYF
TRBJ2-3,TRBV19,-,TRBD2,TGTGCCAGTAGCGTGGGACTAGCGGGTAACGTAAAGGGGCCAGATACGCAGTATTTT,CASSVGLAGNVKGPDTQYF
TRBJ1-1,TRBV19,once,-,TGTGCCAGTAGCCAGGACAGATTGAACACTGAAGCTTTCTTT,CASSQDRLNTEAFF
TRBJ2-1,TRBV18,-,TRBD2,TGTGCCAGCTCACCAAGCGCGGGAGCCTACAATGAGCAGTTCTTC,CASSPSAGAYNEQFF
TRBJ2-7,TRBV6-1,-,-,TGTGCCAGCAGTGAATGGTTGGACAGCGCCTACGAGCAGTACTTC,CASSEWLDSAYEQYF
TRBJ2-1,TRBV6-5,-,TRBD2,TGTGCCAGCTCCGGGACTAGCGCCTACAATGAGCAGTTCTTC,CASSGTSAYNEQFF
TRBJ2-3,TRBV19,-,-,TGTGCCAGTAGTGCGGTGTACCCTAGCACAGATACGCAGTATTTT,CASSAVYPSTDTQYF
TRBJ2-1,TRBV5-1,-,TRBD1,TGCGCCAGCAGCCCTGGACAGGGGGGCTCCTACAATGAGCAGTTCTTC,CASSPGQGGSYNEQFF
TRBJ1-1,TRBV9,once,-,TGTGCCAGCAGCCCTAGACGGATTAACACTGAAGCTTTCTTT,CASSPRRINTEAFF
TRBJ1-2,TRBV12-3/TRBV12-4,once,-,TGTGCCAGCCAAACAGGGCTCCAATATGGCTACACCTTC,CASQTGLQYGYTF
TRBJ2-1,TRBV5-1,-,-,TGCGCCAGCAGCTTAGGAGGAGCTCCCTACAATGAGCAGTTCTTC,CASSLGGAPYNEQFF
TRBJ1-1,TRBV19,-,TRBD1,TGTGCCAGTAGTAAGCGACAGGGATTGAACACTGAAGCTTTCTTT,CASSKRQGLNTEAFF
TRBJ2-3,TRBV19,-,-,TGTGCCAGTAGTCGGGGTAGGGCCCGTCCTCCCACAGATACGCAGTATTTT,CASSRGRARPPTDTQYF
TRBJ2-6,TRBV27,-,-,TGTGCCAGCAGAGCTTCTGGGGCCAACGTCCTGACTTTC,CASRASGANVLTF
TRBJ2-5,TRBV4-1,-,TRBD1,TGCGCCAGCAGCCAAGTTCGCGGACAGGGGGCAGGAGAGACCCAGTACTTC,CASSQVRGQGAGETQYF
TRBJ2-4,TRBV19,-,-,TGTGCCAGTAGTATAGATGCCCTCAGAGGCATTCAGTACTTC,CASSIDALRGIQYF
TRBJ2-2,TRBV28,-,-,TGTGCCAGCAGTGCCTCGGACAGTTACACCGGGGAGCTGTTTTTT,CASSASDSYTGELFF
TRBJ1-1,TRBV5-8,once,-,TGTGCCAGCAGCTTGGCCGTGAAGAGATACACTGAAGCTTTCTTT,CASSLAVKRYTEAFF
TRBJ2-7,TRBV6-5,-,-,TGTGCCAGCAGGGAGGAGCCGACCTACGAGCAGTACTTC,CASREEPTYEQYF
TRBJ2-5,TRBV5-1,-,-,TGCGCCAGCAGCTTGCAAGGGGAAGAGACCCAGTACTTC,CASSLQGEETQYF
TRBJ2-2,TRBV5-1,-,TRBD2,TGCGCCAGCAGCTCGGCGGGAGCACAGGTCACCGGGGAGCTGTTTTTT,CASSSAGAQVTGELFF